The entry that follows covers one T cell receptor beta chain sequence. This sample is part of a study of blood T cells in healthy people across ages. Study in general: Roughly one uniquely barcoded beta molecule per two T cells was captured.

Caucasian individuals from Russia who were healthy and aged about 6 to 95 acted as donors. Then a second PCR, running about 6 to 12 cycles, was carried out with a sample-barcoded 5' primer and a J-beta primer mix. One entry per CDR3 protein, called by TCRdb with MiXCR from the 5' RACE reads. The sample carries almost 1 million distinct CDR3 sequences, 51% recorded once. V was trimmed by 8 bases and J by 2 bases, leaving 9 bases between them. The CDR3 contains 12 residues. This clonotype was sampled from a woman in her sixties or seventies in good health. Sequencing input: blood. This chain links TRBV12-3 or TRBV12-4 with TRBJ1-2; no clear D gene. DNA of the CDR3: TGTGCCAGCCGCTGGCAGAACTATGGCTACACCTTC. Its translation is CASRWQNYGYTF.